This TCR beta chain comes out of a study of cytotoxic CD8 clonotypes in ibrutinib-treated CLL. Overall study: Patients attained approximately 24 partial and 2 complete responses; at median approximately 68 months, 14 remained remitted while 12 progressed. Each sample contained, on average, just over 250,000 productive templates and 94,082 productive rearrangements.

The protocol was immunoSEQ multiplex PCR, while the TCRdb copy is restricted to in-frame clones and leaves out a portion. In the table there are 150,000 to 200,000 clones, around nine tenths of which are singletons. The ends lost 4 bases at V and 3 bases at J; junction bases unmatched: 6. In germline, CDR1 is LGHNA, CDR2 YSLEER. The CDR3 sequence is 15 residues long. Regarding the study as a whole: Public clonotypes proved infrequent, and on treatment they shrank or remained steady. T-cell clonality at baseline went above that of age-matched healthy donors and rose and fell with circulating CD8+ T-cell counts.

In this sample, this clone turned up once. Its target is unknown. Source: PBMCs, taken at disease progression, from a patient treated with ibrutinib. The source of this sequence is a human donor with chronic lymphocytic leukemia. V gene TRBV4-3 combines with J gene TRBJ2-3; 8 positions agree with TRBD1. CDR3 amino acids: CASSPRDRTTDTQYF. DNA for the CDR3: TGCGCCAGCAGCCCTCGGGACAGGACGACAGATACGCAGTATTTT.